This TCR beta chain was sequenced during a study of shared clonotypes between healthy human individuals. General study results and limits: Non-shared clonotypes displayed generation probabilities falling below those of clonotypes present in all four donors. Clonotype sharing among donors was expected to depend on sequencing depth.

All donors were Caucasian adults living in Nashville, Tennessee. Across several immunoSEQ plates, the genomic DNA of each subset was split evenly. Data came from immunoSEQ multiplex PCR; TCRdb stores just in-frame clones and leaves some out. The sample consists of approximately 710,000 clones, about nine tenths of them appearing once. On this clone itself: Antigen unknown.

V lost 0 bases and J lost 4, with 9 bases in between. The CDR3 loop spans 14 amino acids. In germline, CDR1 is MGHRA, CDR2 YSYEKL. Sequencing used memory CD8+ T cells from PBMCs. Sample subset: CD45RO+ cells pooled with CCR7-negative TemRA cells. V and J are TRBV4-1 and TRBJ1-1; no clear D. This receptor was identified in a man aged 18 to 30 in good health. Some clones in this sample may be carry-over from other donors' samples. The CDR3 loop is CASSQDLSFTEAFF. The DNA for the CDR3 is TGCGCCAGCAGCCAAGATTTGAGTTTCACTGAAGCTTTCTTT.